A single sample gave rise to the 14 T cell receptor beta chains below, sequenced in a study of blood T cell repertoires in COVID-19. Generated by immunoSEQ multiplex PCR, the TCRdb table keeps only in-frame clones and is missing some. The data contain 230,000 or so clones, about nine tenths of them seen just once; the ten biggest clones take up about 4%. Sample: PBMCs or T cells enriched from blood (not recorded which). These receptors all come from a woman aged 40 to 50 with acute COVID-19.

This clone was detected only a few times. The rearrangement uses TRBV4-2 and TRBJ1-2; TRBD1 might be the D (5 bases). The CDR3 sequence is 14 residues long. Germline assignment: CDR1 LGHNA and CDR2 YNFKEQ. V gave up 0 bases and J gave up 8 bases, with 13 bases separating them. The CDR3 reads CASSQDREAGGYTF. CDR3 in DNA: TGTGCCAGCAGCCAAGACAGGGAGGCTGGGGGCTACACCTTC.

The V call is TRBV9, the J call TRBJ1-3; no definite D call. This CDR3 has 14 amino acids. The V end lost 4 bases, the J end lost 4 bases, and 12 bases lay between the germline ends. Germline CDR1 is SGDLS and CDR2 is YYNGEE. CDR3 coding DNA: TGTGCCAGCAGCCTGGGAGATGGAGGAAACACCATATATTTT. Residues: CASSLGDGGNTIYF. The whole variable domain, remainder taken from reference TRBV9 and TRBJ1-3, is DSGVTQTPKHLITATGQRVTLRCSPRSGDLSVYWYQQSLDQGLQFLIQYYNGEERAKGNILERFSAQQFPDLHSELNLSSLELGDSALYFCASSLGDGGNTIYFGEGSWLTVV.

The chain is built from TRBV2 and TRBJ1-3; D unresolved. The CDR3 loop spans 15 amino acids. From germline, CDR1 is SNHLY and CDR2 FYNNEI. V shed 3 bases and J shed 3 bases, with 12 bases lying between them. The CDR3 sequence is CASSDEAGYGNTIYF. The CDR3 region has the DNA TGTGCCAGCAGTGATGAGGCGGGGTATGGAAACACCATATATTTT.

The chain uses TRBV6-5 and TRBJ1-2; 8 nucleotides line up with TRBD1. This CDR3 comprises 15 residues. J lost 2 bases, V lost 1 base, and 3 bases had no gene match. CDR1 is MNHEY, CDR2 SVGAGI, per germline. In DNA, the CDR3 is TGTGCCAGCAGTTACTTGACAGGGGCAAACTATGGCTACACCTTC. Protein sequence: CASSYLTGANYGYTF.

The V call is TRBV3-1 (or the pseudogene TRBV3-2), the J call TRBJ1-1; D may be TRBD1 (5 bases). Per germline, CDR1 LGHDT and CDR2 YNNKEL (reference sequence). The CDR3 is made up of 16 amino acids. Trimming removed 6 bases at V and 0 bases at J, with 17 bases between. For the CDR3, the DNA is TGTGCCAGCAGTCCGACAGCTACTCCCGTGAACACTGAAGCTTTCTTT. Amino acids: CASSPTATPVNTEAFF.

V is TRBV5-1 and J is TRBJ2-3, with D perhaps TRBD1 (5 bases). There are 14 residues in the CDR3. V was cut by 0 bases and J by 2 bases, with 7 bases left in between. Germline V gene data show CDR1 as SGHRS and CDR2 as YFSETQ. DNA of the CDR3: TGCGCCAGCAGCTTGGCGACAGTCACAGATACGCAGTATTTT. Protein: CASSLATVTDTQYF.

The table lists this clone with a few counts. For the CDR3, the DNA is TGTGCCAGTAGTAGGGAGGTAGATCAGCCCCAGCATTTT. It specifies CASSREVDQPQHF. The chain carries TRBV19 and TRBJ1-5; D gene ambiguous. V was pared by 4 bases and J by 5 bases, with 9 bases between. Germline values: CDR1 LNHDA, CDR2 SQIVND (reference sequence). This CDR3 comprises 13 residues.

This chain connects TRBV3-1 (or the pseudogene TRBV3-2) to TRBJ1-2; TRBD1 might be the D (5 bases). Germline CDR1 and CDR2: LGHDT and YNNKEL (reference sequence). The CDR3 has 16 residues. Trimming pared 0 bases from V and 3 bases from J, leaving 14 bases between. This chain's CDR3 is CASSQDLGGKDYGYTF. The CDR3 DNA reads as TGTGCCAGCAGCCAAGATCTGGGGGGAAAGGACTATGGCTACACCTTC.

The V gene is TRBV30, the J gene TRBJ2-1; TRBD2 is a possible D gene (5 bases). This CDR3 has 14 amino acids. Per germline, CDR1 GTSNPN and CDR2 SVGIG (reference sequence). Trimming removed 1 base at V and 4 bases at J, with 11 bases between. Here the CDR3 DNA reads TGTGCCTGGAGTGGTTCCCGGGAATACAATGAGCAGTTCTTC. Translating gives CAWSGSREYNEQFF.

The chain recombines TRBV7-3 with TRBJ1-1, with D perhaps TRBD1 (5 bases). V gave up 2 bases and J gave up 3 bases, with 13 bases separating them. This CDR3 comprises 15 residues. Per germline, CDR1 SGHTA and CDR2 FQGTGA. The CDR3: CASSLFGGADTEAFF. CDR3 nucleotide sequence: TGTGCCAGCAGCTTATTTGGTGGGGCGGACACTGAAGCTTTCTTT.

The chain carries TRBV20-1 and TRBJ1-1, with TRBD1 identical over 9 bases. With 6 bases clipped from V and 10 bases from J, the junction kept 6 bases outside the gene matches. CDR1 DFQATT and CDR2 SNEGSKA come from the germline V gene (reference sequence). The CDR3 contains 11 residues. This CDR3 is CSARGQGRAFF. The DNA for the CDR3 is TGCAGTGCCCGTGGACAGGGGAGAGCTTTCTTT.

The chain links TRBV7-2 to TRBJ2-7; D unresolved. V lost 5 bases and J lost 3, with 5 bases in between. In germline, CDR1 is SGHTA, CDR2 FQGNSA. There are 11 residues in the CDR3. As DNA, the CDR3 is TGTGCCAGCAGCCCTTTCTACGAGCAGTACTTC. This sequence encodes CASSPFYEQYF.

This chain uses TRBV5-1 with TRBJ1-2, with D possibly TRBD1 on 6 matching bases. Germline values: CDR1 SGHRS, CDR2 YFSETQ. The CDR3 contains 12 residues. V was cut by 3 bases and J by 5 bases, with 8 bases left in between. The CDR3 here is CASSYGQYGYTF. DNA for the CDR3: TGCGCCAGCAGCTACGGACAGTATGGCTACACCTTC.

This clone was counted a single time. In nucleotides, the CDR3 is TGTGCCAGCAGCCCCCTCGGGACCCACGGACAGTTGGTCTGGAATAACACCGGGGAGCTGTTTTTT. Its translation is CASSPLGTHGQLVWNNTGELFF. The chain has TRBV7-8 and TRBJ2-2, with a possible D match to TRBD1 (6 bases). The V gene's germline CDR1 is SGHVS and CDR2 FQNEAQ. This CDR3 region has 22 residues. The germline V and J ends were trimmed by 5 bases and 2 bases, with 33 bases remaining between them.